The 5 T cell receptor beta chains below all came from one sample that was sequenced in a study of blood T cell repertoires in COVID-19. Libraries were prepared by immunoSEQ multiplex PCR; TCRdb keeps only in-frame clonotypes and omits some of them. In the table there are 250,000 to 300,000 clones, around 80% of which are singletons. Specimen: peripheral blood. The source of these receptors is a man aged 55 to 69 with acute or convalescent COVID-19.

This chain connects TRBV6-5 to TRBJ2-3; D might be TRBD2 (5 bases). CDR1 MNHEY and CDR2 SVGAGI come from the germline V gene. Trimming cost V 4 bases and J 5 bases, with 19 bases left between them. The CDR3 spans 16 residues. As DNA, the CDR3 is TGTGCCAGCAGTTCCCCTAGGAGGCAGGATGAAGATACGCAGTATTTT. The encoded protein is CASSSPRRQDEDTQYF.

The chain employs TRBV30 and TRBJ1-2; D gene uncertain. CDR1 is GTSNPN, CDR2 SVGIG, per germline (reference sequence). This CDR3 has 14 residues. Trimming took 0 bases from V and 7 from J, leaving 15 bases between them. CDR3: CAWSVPPERSGYTF. The DNA for the CDR3 is TGTGCCTGGAGTGTACCTCCGGAGCGGAGTGGCTACACCTTC.

As regards this clone: The junction does not match germline at one end; this may be a read error. This chain connects TRBV4-3 to TRBJ2-3; a possible D gene is TRBD2 (5 bases). The CDR3 sequence is 15 residues long. Germline V gene sequence: CDR1 LGHNA, CDR2 YSLEER. The CDR3 coding sequence is TGCGCCGGCAGCCAAGACGGGGTCAGCACAGATACGCAGTATTTT. Its protein is CAGSQDGVSTDTQYF.

The chain uses TRBV24-1 and TRBJ1-2; 8 bases fit TRBD1. The CDR3 sequence is 13 residues long. V lost 4 bases to trimming and J lost 7 bases; unmatched junction nucleotides: 4. In germline, CDR1 is KGHDR, CDR2 SFDVKD. CDR3 sequence (DNA): TGTGCCACCAGTGACACAGGGGGAGGTGGCTACACCTTC. Its translation: CATSDTGGGGYTF.

This chain uses TRBV9 with TRBJ1-1, with TRBD1 matching 9 bases. V dropped 1 base and J dropped 1; count of bases not matched to a gene: 2. The CDR3 loop spans 15 amino acids. The germline gives CDR1 SGDLS, CDR2 YYNGEE. In DNA, the CDR3 is TGTGCCAGCAGCGTATGGACAGGGGAGAACACTGAAGCTTTCTTT. Translated, it gives CASSVWTGENTEAFF. Full variable domain (outside the CDR3, taken from reference TRBV9 and TRBJ1-1): DSGVTQTPKHLITATGQRVTLRCSPRSGDLSVYWYQQSLDQGLQFLIQYYNGEERAKGNILERFSAQQFPDLHSELNLSSLELGDSALYFCASSVWTGENTEAFFGQGTRLTVV.